This T cell receptor (beta chain) is from a study of tumor T cells in aggressive B-cell lymphoma. Per germline, CDR1 SGHTA and CDR2 FQGNSA. Trimming stripped 3 bases from V and 3 bases from J, with 11 bases between. CDR3 length: 14 amino acids. TCRdb's table, derived via immunoSEQ multiplex PCR, lists solely in-frame clones and lacks some. The sample lists roughly 5,200 clones, 85% to 95% seen once, with about 3.8% in the top ten. Input material: tumor tissue. This receptor was obtained from an adult with diffuse large B cell lymphoma. The V call is TRBV7-2, the J call TRBJ2-5; no clear D. The chain's CDR3 is CASSFFRVEETQYF. The CDR3 DNA reads as TGTGCCAGCAGCTTTTTTCGGGTTGAAGAGACCCAGTACTTC. Full variable domain (outside the CDR3, taken from reference TRBV7-2 and TRBJ2-5): GAGVSQSPSNKVTEKGKDVELRCDPISGHTALYWYRQSLGQGLEFLIYFQGNSAPDKSGLPSDRFSAERTGGSVSTLTIQRTQQEDSAVYLCASSFFRVEETQYFGPGTRLLVL.